The entry below gives a single TCR beta chain sequence along with its context. The data originate from a study of Tregs in tolerant kidney transplant recipients. Trimming cost V 4 bases and J 7 bases, with 16 bases left between them. The CDR3 runs to 14 residues. CDR1 is MNHEY and CDR2 is SVGAGI in the germline V gene. Data came from immunoSEQ multiplex PCR; TCRdb stores just in-frame clones and leaves some out. The profile covers about 64,000 clones, with 95% to 98% appearing a single time and 0.34% taken by the ten largest. The clonotype was recovered from a human donor who received a combined kidney and bone marrow transplant. The genes are TRBV6-5 and TRBJ1-2; a weak D match, TRBD1 (5 bases). Sample: Tregs from blood, taken before the transplant. DNA for the CDR3: TGTGCCAGCAGTTCCGCCCGGGGGTTAGGTGGCTACACCTTC. It translates to CASSSARGLGGYTF.